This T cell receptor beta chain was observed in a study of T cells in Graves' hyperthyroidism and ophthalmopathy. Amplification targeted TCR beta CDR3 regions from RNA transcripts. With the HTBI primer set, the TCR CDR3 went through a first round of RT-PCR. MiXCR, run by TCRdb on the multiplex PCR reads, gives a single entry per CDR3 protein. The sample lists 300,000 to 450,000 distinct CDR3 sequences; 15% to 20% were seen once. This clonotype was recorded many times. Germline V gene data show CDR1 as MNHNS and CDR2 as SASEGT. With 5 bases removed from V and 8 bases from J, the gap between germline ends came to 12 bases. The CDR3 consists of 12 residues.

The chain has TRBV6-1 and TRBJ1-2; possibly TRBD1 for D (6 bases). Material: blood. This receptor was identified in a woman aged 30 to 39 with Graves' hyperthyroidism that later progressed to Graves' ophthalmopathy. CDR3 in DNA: TGTGCCAGCAGTCCGGACAGCTCCGGCTACACCTTC. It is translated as CASSPDSSGYTF.